This TCR beta chain comes out of a study of early T cells in non-severe SARS-CoV-2 infection. Study details: Sequencing used unsorted whole-blood bulk RNA, so chains lack pairing.

About this clonotype itself: Antigen unknown.

One entry per CDR3 protein, called by TCRdb with MiXCR from the 5' RACE reads. Found here are approximately 60,000 distinct CDR3 sequences, roughly 12% of them singletons; the top ten hold about 3.1%. Regarding the study as a whole: Anti-spike CD8 specificities were favored by VDJdb matching, whose results missed private and CD4 specificities.

V was pared by 1 base and J by 5 bases, with 5 bases of the junction left unmatched. Germline V gives CDR1 PRHDT, CDR2 FYEKMQ (reference sequence). This CDR3 is 15 amino acids long. The sequence came from an adult who was a healthcare worker with PCR-confirmed SARS-CoV-2 infection or an uninfected control (not recorded which). The J gene is TRBJ2-3, the V gene TRBV13; 8 bases align to TRBD2. Material: whole blood. CDR3 region: CASSLALAGVDTQYF. The DNA for the CDR3 is TGTGCCAGCAGCTTAGCCCTAGCGGGCGTAGATACGCAGTATTTT.